Below, 19 T cell receptor beta chains from the same sample are listed, as sequenced in a study of blood T cell repertoires in COVID-19. Sequencing used immunoSEQ multiplex PCR; TCRdb keeps in-frame clones, though not all of them. The sample holds about 78,000 clones, 60% to 85% seen once. Sequencing used peripheral blood. Every receptor here comes from a human donor in a cohort sampled during active COVID-19.

The V gene is TRBV18, the J gene TRBJ1-6; TRBD1 matches at 10 bases. The V gene end was trimmed by 2 bases and the J gene end by 11 bases; junction bases not matched to a gene: 9. Germline lookup yields CDR1 KGHSH and CDR2 LQKENI. The CDR3 covers 16 residues. CDR3 protein: CASSPTRTGGFPPLHF. CDR3 nucleotides: TGTGCCAGCTCACCAACGAGGACAGGGGGATTTCCACCCCTCCACTTT. The full variable domain, with the rest looked up from reference TRBV18 and TRBJ1-6, is NAGVMQNPRHLVRRRGQEARLRCSPMKGHSHVYWYRQLPEEGLKFMVYLQKENIIDESGMPKERFSAEFPKEGPSILRIQQVVRGDSAAYFCASSPTRTGGFPPLHFGNGTRLTVT.

This clone was observed a few times. The gene calls are TRBV11-3 and TRBJ2-2; D is possibly TRBD1 (6 bases). Germline CDR1 is SGHNT and CDR2 is YENEEA. The germline V and J ends were trimmed by 4 bases and 6 bases, with 9 bases remaining between them. The CDR3 totals 13 residues. This CDR3 is CASSSGGPGELFF. CDR3 DNA sequence: TGTGCCAGCAGCTCTGGGGGCCCCGGGGAGCTGTTTTTT.

The chain links TRBV11-3 to TRBJ2-2; 7 bases map to TRBD2. V gave up 5 bases and J gave up 5 bases; unmatched junction bases: 5. Germline V CDR1 and CDR2: SGHNT, YENEEA. The CDR3 spans 14 residues. CDR3 sequence: CASSLTRGTGELFF. The CDR3 region has the DNA TGTGCCAGCAGCCTAACGCGGGGGACCGGGGAGCTGTTTTTT.

This clone is a singleton in its sample. The chain couples TRBV7-6 to TRBJ2-7; D might be TRBD1 (6 bases). V was clipped by 1 base and J by 2 bases, with 15 bases between them. The CDR3 contains 16 residues. CDR1 is SGHVS and CDR2 is FNYEAQ in the germline V gene. In DNA form, the CDR3 reads TGTGCCAGCAGCTTAGATGGGGGCGAGGGCGCCTACGAGCAGTACTTC. Translation gives CASSLDGGEGAYEQYF. Full variable domain (missing parts from reference TRBV7-6 and TRBJ2-7): GAGVSQSPRYKVTKRGQDVALRCDPISGHVSLYWYRQALGQGPEFLTYFNYEAQQDKSGLPNDRFSAERPEGSISTLTIQRTEQRDSAMYRCASSLDGGEGAYEQYFGPGTRLTVT.

This chain uses TRBV19 with TRBJ1-1; 7 bases match TRBD1. This CDR3 has 15 residues. With 2 bases clipped from V and 4 bases from J, the junction kept 7 bases outside the gene matches. Per germline, CDR1 LNHDA and CDR2 SQIVND (reference sequence). CDR3 residues: CASSIKGAGGTEAFF. CDR3 sequence (DNA): TGTGCCAGTAGTATAAAGGGGGCCGGGGGCACTGAAGCTTTCTTT. The variable domain in full, with the rest retrieved from reference TRBV19 and TRBJ1-1, is DGGITQSPKYLFRKEGQNVTLSCEQNLNHDAMYWYRQDPGQGLRLIYYSQIVNDFQKGDIAEGYSVSREKKESFPLTVTSAQKNPTAFYLCASSIKGAGGTEAFFGQGTRLTVV.

V and J are TRBV29-1 and TRBJ1-1; 10 nucleotides agree with TRBD1. The V gene's germline CDR1 is SQVTM and CDR2 ANQGSEA. CDR3 length equals 17 residues. V trimming: 4 bases; J trimming: 0 bases; junction bases outside the gene matches: 11. The CDR3 DNA sequence: TGCAGCGTTGGACGGGGAGGGGACAGGGGTATGAACACTGAAGCTTTCTTT. This gives the protein CSVGRGGDRGMNTEAFF.

V is TRBV18 and J is TRBJ1-4, with D unresolved. The CDR3 has 13 residues. Germline-derived CDR1 and CDR2 are KGHSH and LQKENI. Trimming pared 8 bases from V and 8 bases from J, leaving 15 bases between. CDR3 sequence reads: CASTHGSREKLFF. CDR3 DNA: TGTGCCAGCACTCACGGGTCTCGAGAAAAACTGTTTTTT.

The V call is TRBV19, the J call TRBJ2-3; 8 bases are shared with TRBD1. The CDR3 has 15 residues. Trimming took 3 bases from V and 5 from J; bases not matched to a gene: 7. Germline CDR1 LNHDA, CDR2 SQIVND (reference sequence). CDR3 protein: CASSIQGAFGDTQYF. As DNA, the CDR3 is TGTGCCAGTAGTATCCAGGGGGCTTTCGGAGATACGCAGTATTTT.

The J gene is TRBJ1-4, the V gene TRBV7-6, with 7 bases lining up with TRBD1. The CDR3 sequence is 14 residues long. V was clipped by 5 bases and J by 7 bases; unmatched bases: 7. The germline V gene has CDR1 SGHVS and CDR2 FNYEAQ. In nucleotides, the CDR3 is TGTGCCAGCAGCCTTGGACAGGCGGGTGAAAAACTGTTTTTT. Translation gives CASSLGQAGEKLFF.

This rearrangement joins TRBV19 to TRBJ2-7; possibly TRBD1 for D (7 bases). Germline V gene data show CDR1 as LNHDA and CDR2 as SQIVND (reference sequence). Trimming left V 4 bases short and J 3 bases short, with 19 bases between. CDR3 length: 16 residues. The CDR3: CASSTRGRRQGYEQYF. In DNA, the CDR3 is TGTGCCAGTAGTACCAGGGGGAGGAGACAGGGCTACGAGCAGTACTTC.

This clone came up a few times. The chain has TRBV2 and TRBJ1-1; D gene unclear. The CDR3 is 16 residues long. The germline V gene has CDR1 SNHLY and CDR2 FYNNEI. Deletions cut 4 bases from V and 3 bases from J, with 18 bases between. CDR3 nucleotide sequence: TGTGCCAGCAGTGGGAGCCGGGGAGGAGAGGACACTGAAGCTTTCTTT. Translation: CASSGSRGGEDTEAFF.

The rearrangement links TRBV5-4 to TRBJ1-1; D gene uncertain. The CDR3 runs to 15 residues. Germline V gene data show CDR1 as SGHNT and CDR2 as YYREEE (reference sequence). Trimming left V 1 base short and J 0 bases short, with 10 bases between. For the CDR3, the DNA is TGTGCCAGCAGCTTGATTGGGCAGTTGAACACTGAAGCTTTCTTT. Protein product: CASSLIGQLNTEAFF.

The chain links TRBV7-6 to TRBJ2-1; a weak D match, TRBD1 (5 bases). This CDR3 region has 13 residues. Trimming stripped 4 bases from V and 4 bases from J, with 8 bases between. Germline values: CDR1 SGHVS, CDR2 FNYEAQ. CDR3 nucleotides: TGTGCCAGCAGCTCACAGGAATACAATGAGCAGTTCTTC. Its translation: CASSSQEYNEQFF.

J is TRBJ1-5 and V is TRBV5-3; the match to TRBD1 covers 11 bases. TRBV5-3 is known as an ORF, though its function is uncertain. The CDR3 is made up of 17 amino acids. The ends lost 0 bases at V and 6 bases at J; junction bases unmatched: 8. Here the CDR3 DNA reads TGTGCCAGAAGCTTGGATGTGGACAGGGGGCAAAGTCAGCCCCAGCATTTT. This sequence encodes CARSLDVDRGQSQPQHF.

The J gene is TRBJ2-5, the V gene TRBV10-3; perhaps TRBD2 as D (6 bases). Trimming took off 3 bases at V and 2 bases at J, with 19 bases between the two ends. Germline V lookup: CDR1 ENHRY, CDR2 SYGVKD. The CDR3 is 17 residues long. As DNA, the CDR3 is TGTGCCATCAGTGAACCCTTGGGAGGTGCACTACAAGAGACCCAGTACTTC. Encoded protein: CAISEPLGGALQETQYF.

The rearrangement uses TRBV25-1 and TRBJ1-6, with a tentative D call TRBD1 (5 bases). This CDR3 is 14 amino acids long. The V end was cut by 6 bases, the J end by 5 bases, with 11 bases between. CDR1 and CDR2 from the germline V gene are MGHDK and SYGVNS. CDR3: CASSGTGDNSPLHF. As DNA, the CDR3 is TGTGCCAGCAGCGGGACGGGAGATAATTCACCCCTCCACTTT.

This chain links TRBV4-1 with TRBJ1-6, with a weak D call TRBD1 (5 bases). Trimming took off 0 bases at V and 8 bases at J, with 17 bases between the two ends. Per germline, CDR1 MGHRA and CDR2 YSYEKL. The CDR3 is made up of 17 amino acids. CDR3 amino acids: CASSQEADTNPYSPLHF. In nucleotides, the CDR3 is TGCGCCAGCAGCCAAGAGGCGGACACCAACCCCTATTCACCCCTCCACTTT.

The J gene is TRBJ2-1, the V gene TRBV3-1 (or the pseudogene TRBV3-2), with 8 bases identical to TRBD2. CDR3 length: 18 amino acids. CDR1 and CDR2 from the germline V gene are LGHDT and YNNKEL (reference sequence). J was trimmed by 5 bases and V by 3 bases; bases with no gene match: 15. The chain's CDR3 is CASSQALGGGGPHNEQFF. In nucleotides, the CDR3 is TGTGCCAGCAGCCAGGCCCTCGGGGGCGGGGGGCCCCACAATGAGCAGTTCTTC.

V and J are TRBV28 and TRBJ1-6; TRBD1 matches 7 bases. With V trimmed by 4 bases and J by 6 bases, 6 bases remained unmatched. Germline V gene lookup returns CDR1 MDHEN and CDR2 SYDVKM. The CDR3 is 15 residues long. In DNA form, the CDR3 reads TGTGCCAGCAGTTCCAAGGGGGCCCCTAATTCACCCCTCCACTTT. This sequence encodes CASSSKGAPNSPLHF. The full variable domain, in which reference TRBV28 and TRBJ1-6 provide the parts outside the CDR3, is DVKVTQSSRYLVKRTGEKVFLECVQDMDHENMFWYRQDPGLGLRLIYFSYDVKMKEKGDIPEGYSVSREKKERFSLILESASTNQTSMYLCASSSKGAPNSPLHFGNGTRLTVT.